The sequence of this T cell receptor (beta chain) was determined in a study of cytomegalovirus exposure and HLA in healthy donors. General study points: A later analysis linked 15,000 to 20,000 TCR beta sequences to HLA alleles at 0.05 false discovery rate. Among immune exposure information, only CMV serostatus was available. Follow-up analysis later connected one missense variant in DCLRE1C with trimming of TCR beta V- and J-genes.

Germline assignment: CDR1 SGHAT and CDR2 FQNNGV. This CDR3 comprises 16 residues. V gave up 6 bases and J gave up 5 bases; unmatched junction bases: 8. The primer mix had 60 Vbeta and 13 Jbeta primers. Original processing notes: There were about 80 million unique TCR beta chains by a later count, and approximately 10 million of them were shared. Profiling relied on immunoSEQ multiplex PCR, and the TCRdb table lists in-frame clones only, not all of them. That table gives V, J and clone size, and the DNA gave D and trimming. The sample lists over 100,000 clones, about 87% occurring once. Note on this clone: Its antigen remains unknown.

The material sequenced was PBMCs. The V call is TRBV11-2, the J call TRBJ2-5; 14 positions agree with TRBD2. This TCR was sampled from a woman in her twenties or thirties in good health and CMV-seronegative. CDR3 sequence (DNA): TGTGCCAGCAGTCTGCTAGGGACTAGCGGGAGCGAGACCCAGTACTTC. Residues: CASSLLGTSGSETQYF.